Below are 5 T cell receptor beta chains sequenced from a single sample in a study of OX40 agonist ivuxolimab in advanced cancers. Some clones are missing from TCRdb's copy, which holds only in-frame ones; the method was immunoSEQ multiplex PCR. The repertoire holds 90,000 to 130,000 clones, with 75% to 95% as singletons. The source material was CD4+ or CD8+ T cells sorted from blood, sampled in a trial of the OX40 agonist ivuxolimab. The receptors were sampled from an adult with an advanced solid tumor such as melanoma, head and neck, liver or kidney cancer.

V gene TRBV6-6 combines with J gene TRBJ2-7, with no clear D. CDR1 and CDR2 from the germline V gene are MNHNY and SVGAGI (reference sequence). Trimming shortened V by 7 bases and J by 1 base, and 8 bases separated the two germline ends. The CDR3 is 12 residues long. CDR3 loop: CASISESYEQYF. The CDR3 bases are TGTGCCAGCATTTCAGAATCCTACGAGCAGTACTTC.

The chain has TRBV19 and TRBJ2-2; D is perhaps TRBD1 (6 bases). Germline CDR1 reads LNHDA; CDR2 reads SQIVND (reference sequence). V lost 8 bases and J lost 3, with 19 bases in between. The length of the CDR3 is 16 residues. The CDR3 loop is CASHLSQGTDTGELFF. The CDR3 DNA reads as TGTGCCAGTCACCTTTCCCAGGGGACCGACACCGGGGAGCTGTTTTTT.

The chain is built from TRBV21-1 and TRBJ2-7; the table assigns TRBD2, which was not confirmed against the DNA. TRBV21-1 constitutes a pseudogene. This CDR3 spans 14 amino acids. As DNA, the CDR3 is TGTGCCAGCAGCAGATTAGCGGGAGTGAGGGAGCAGTACTTC. It yields the protein CASSRLAGVREQYF.

The rearrangement uses TRBV6-6 and TRBJ1-3; 8 positions agree with TRBD1. This CDR3 contains 14 residues. Germline assignment: CDR1 MNHNY and CDR2 SVGAGI (reference sequence). Losses at the gene ends were 8 bases for V and 2 bases for J; bases not matched to a gene: 5. The CDR3 region has the DNA TGTGCCAGCGGCGACAGGGGTACTGGAAACACCATATATTTT. Residues: CASGDRGTGNTIYF.

The chain carries TRBV9 and TRBJ1-2; TRBD1 aligns across 7 bases. CDR1 SGDLS and CDR2 YYNGEE come from the germline V gene. V lost 0 bases to trimming and J lost 8 bases; unmatched junction nucleotides: 13. The CDR3 sequence is 16 residues long. In nucleotides, the CDR3 is TGTGCCAGCAGCGTAGCCGTGTCGAAGGGGGCTAGGGGCTACACCTTC. Its protein is CASSVAVSKGARGYTF. The whole variable domain, filled in from reference TRBV9 and TRBJ1-2, reads DSGVTQTPKHLITATGQRVTLRCSPRSGDLSVYWYQQSLDQGLQFLIQYYNGEERAKGNILERFSAQQFPDLHSELNLSSLELGDSALYFCASSVAVSKGARGYTFGSGTRLTVV.